These 10 T cell receptor beta chains were all obtained from the same sample, sequenced in a study of cytomegalovirus exposure and HLA in healthy donors. Clones were sequenced by immunoSEQ multiplex PCR, and TCRdb holds only the in-frame ones, with some missing. The sample has about 100,000 clones; about 95% are singletons. The sample comprised PBMCs. These receptors originate from a woman between 18 and 30 years old in good health and CMV-seronegative.

The rearrangement joins TRBV27 to TRBJ1-2; 8 positions match TRBD1. J was trimmed by 2 bases and V by 5 bases; bases with no gene match: 7. The V gene's germline CDR1 is MNHEY and CDR2 SMNVEV (reference sequence). This CDR3 has 15 residues. The CDR3 nucleotides read TGTGCCAGCAGTCCCTCGGACAGGGCCAACTATGGCTACACCTTC. Translated: CASSPSDRANYGYTF.

The genes are TRBV7-9 and TRBJ2-7, with 8 bases lining up with TRBD2. In germline, CDR1 is SEHNR, CDR2 FQNEAQ (reference sequence). J lost 2 bases, V lost 5 bases, and 5 bases had no gene match. This CDR3 contains 14 residues. Written as DNA, the CDR3 is TGTGCCAGCAGCCCCCGGACTAGCCCCTACGAGCAGTACTTC. Translated: CASSPRTSPYEQYF.

DNA of the CDR3: TGTGCCAGTAGTATTTGGGAGGGCGGAGGCTACACCTTC. Translation gives CASSIWEGGGYTF. The chain employs TRBV19 and TRBJ1-2; no clear D gene. This CDR3 comprises 13 residues. V lost 3 bases and J lost 8, with 13 bases in between. Germline CDR1 and CDR2: LNHDA and SQIVND (reference sequence).

The rearrangement links TRBV4-1 to TRBJ1-6; possibly TRBD1 for D (5 bases). CDR1 is MGHRA, CDR2 YSYEKL, per germline. The CDR3 has 18 residues. V lost 4 bases, J lost 0 bases, and 16 bases lay in between. The CDR3 coding sequence is TGCGCCAGCAGCCCCCGCGGGGCGCGGGGCTCCTATAATTCACCCCTCCACTTT. Protein: CASSPRGARGSYNSPLHF.

V gene TRBV5-6 combines with J gene TRBJ1-5, with D possibly TRBD1 on 6 matching bases. The CDR3 spans 16 residues. Trimming cost V 0 bases and J 4 bases, with 14 bases left between them. Germline V gene lookup returns CDR1 SGHDT and CDR2 YYEEEE. The CDR3 spells CASSLALGGFNQPQHF. The CDR3 bases are TGTGCCAGCAGCTTGGCCCTAGGGGGTTTTAATCAGCCCCAGCATTTT.

This sequence joins TRBV11-2 and TRBJ1-6, with 7 bases aligning to TRBD1. Germline-derived CDR1 and CDR2 are SGHAT and FQNNGV. V lost 6 bases and J lost 9; bases outside the gene matches: 8. This CDR3 spans 14 amino acids. CDR3 coding DNA: TGTGCCAGCAGGCCGACAGGGAGTGGTTCACCCCTCCACTTT. It yields the protein CASRPTGSGSPLHF.

CDR3 residues: CASSLATSGGASYEQYF. The DNA for the CDR3 is TGTGCCAGCAGCTTGGCGACTAGCGGGGGGGCGAGCTACGAGCAGTACTTC. The V call is TRBV5-5, the J call TRBJ2-7; 14 positions match TRBD2. The CDR3 covers 17 residues. Losses at the gene ends were 0 bases for V and 3 bases for J; bases not matched to a gene: 5. CDR1 is SGHKS, CDR2 YYEKEE, per germline (reference sequence).

This clone has only a few counts. The chain uses TRBV6-4 and TRBJ2-1; 13 bases align to TRBD2. V shed 3 bases and J 6 bases; nucleotides not matched to a gene: 8. CDR3 length: 17 amino acids. The V gene's germline CDR1 is MRHNA and CDR2 SNTAGT. The CDR3 DNA sequence: TGTGCCAGCAGTGAGGATCCTACTAGCGGGGGGGCCAATGAGCAGTTCTTC. Protein product: CASSEDPTSGGANEQFF.

The chain employs TRBV7-8 and TRBJ1-5, with 8 bases matching TRBD1. CDR1 is SGHVS and CDR2 is FQNEAQ in the germline V gene. Trimming cost V 5 bases and J 2 bases; bases outside gene matches: 5. The CDR3 has 15 amino acids. In nucleotides, the CDR3 is TGTGCCAGCAGCCAGACAGGGGTTGGCAATCAGCCCCAGCATTTT. Protein: CASSQTGVGNQPQHF.

The chain couples TRBV7-2 to TRBJ2-3; 10 bases agree with TRBD2. The trim removed 4 bases at V and 1 base at J, leaving 5 bases unmatched. Germline CDR1 is SGHTA and CDR2 is FQGNSA. CDR3 length: 16 amino acids. CDR3 sequence: CASSSLAGKGTDTQYF. The CDR3 region has the DNA TGTGCCAGCAGCTCACTAGCGGGGAAGGGCACAGATACGCAGTATTTT.